This is a list of T cell receptor beta chains from one sample in a study of shared clonotypes between healthy human individuals. This table comes from immunoSEQ multiplex PCR, and its TCRdb copy is limited to in-frame clones, with some not included. The sample has about a million clones, roughly 77% seen once. Specimen: memory CD4+ T cells from PBMCs. The receptors here all came from a man aged 18 to 29 in good health. Some clones in this sample may be carry-over from other donors' samples. The CDR3 runs from the conserved cysteine through the conserved F or W. D genes are given only for firm matches. Rows give clone size only sometimes, using once, few, many, or a class for an expanded clone.

>NA|TRBV19|NA|TRBJ2-5
TGTGCCAGTGGGGGGGCACCCGAGACCCAGTACTTC
CASGGAPETQYF
>NA|TRBV7-9|TRBD1|TRBJ1-5
TGTGCCAGCAGTCTGGGACAGGGGGACCCGAATCAGCCCCAGCATTTT
CASSLGQGDPNQPQHF
>NA|TRBV28|NA|TRBJ2-5
TGTGCCAGCAGTTTAAGTCCTAGCGTTGTTCGAGAGACCCAGTACTTC
CASSLSPSVVRETQYF
>NA|TRBV18|NA|TRBJ2-3
TGTGCCAGCTCACCCTACACCCCGGGCGGTTTAGGGCAGGACACAGATACGCAGTATTTT
CASSPYTPGGLGQDTDTQYF
>NA|TRBV11-1|TRBD2|TRBJ2-5
TGTGCCAGCAGCTTAAGGGCTAGCGGGTACCAAGAGACCCAGTACTTC
CASSLRASGYQETQYF
>NA|TRBV18|TRBD1|TRBJ2-7
TGTGCCAGCTCACGGGACAGGAACTCCTACGAGCAGTACTTC
CASSRDRNSYEQYF
>NA|TRBV19|NA|TRBJ2-7
TGTGCCAGTAGTAGCAAGGGTGGGTCCTACGAGCAGTACTTC
CASSSKGGSYEQYF
>NA|TRBV5-6|NA|TRBJ1-1
TGTGCCAGCAGCTTGGATAACACTGAAGCTTTCTTT
CASSLDNTEAFF
>many|TRBV7-8|NA|TRBJ1-5
TGTGCCAGCAGTACAGGTCTCAATCAGCCCCAGCATTTT
CASSTGLNQPQHF
>few|TRBV15|TRBD1|TRBJ2-6
TGTGCCACCAGCAACCCGGGACAGGGGGCGGCTGGGGCCAACGTCCTGACTTTC
CATSNPGQGAAGANVLTF
>NA|TRBV7-3|NA|TRBJ1-1
TGTGCCAGCAGCCGCCAGGACAGCCGGACTGAAGCTTTCTTT
CASSRQDSRTEAFF
>NA|TRBV11-2|TRBD2|TRBJ2-1
TGTGCCAGCAGCGTCACTAGCGGGAGTTACAATGAGCAGTTCTTC
CASSVTSGSYNEQFF
>NA|TRBV29-1|NA|TRBJ1-5
TGCAGCGTTGCCTGGGGTACACGCCAGCCCCAGCATTTT
CSVAWGTRQPQHF
>NA|TRBV6-5|NA|TRBJ1-1
TGTGCCAGCAGTTACCGACCGGGCACTGAAGCTTTCTTT
CASSYRPGTEAFF
>few|TRBV7-2|TRBD2|TRBJ2-1
TGTGCCAGCAGCCAGGAAACGGGACTAGCGGGTTCCGGTGAGCAGTTCTTC
CASSQETGLAGSGEQFF
>NA|TRBV19|NA|TRBJ1-1
TGTGCCAGTAGTATAGGAAGGGTGGGGGGTTCCATGAACACTGAAGCTTTCTTT
CASSIGRVGGSMNTEAFF
>NA|TRBV2|TRBD2|TRBJ2-1
TGTGCCAGCAGGGAACTCCTAGCGGTCGGTGAGCAGTTCTTC
CASRELLAVGEQFF
>NA|TRBV18|TRBD1|TRBJ1-4
TGTGCCAGCTCACCAGGGACAGCAAATGAAAAACTGTTTTTT
CASSPGTANEKLFF
>few|TRBV4-3|NA|TRBJ1-2
TGCGCCAGCAGCCAAGAAGCCGGGGATGGCTACACCTTC
CASSQEAGDGYTF
>NA|TRBV28|NA|TRBJ2-2
TGTGCCAGCAGTCCTTATTCTATGACAGGGAGGGACACCGGGGAGCTGTTTTTT
CASSPYSMTGRDTGELFF
>NA|TRBV7-3|NA|TRBJ1-1
TGTGCCAGCAGCCCAAGAGGGGGCACTGAAGCTTTCTTT
CASSPRGGTEAFF
>NA|TRBV5-4|TRBD1|TRBJ2-3
TGTGCCAGCAGCTTGGCGTCTAGCCAGGGGGCAGATACGCAGTATTTT
CASSLASSQGADTQYF